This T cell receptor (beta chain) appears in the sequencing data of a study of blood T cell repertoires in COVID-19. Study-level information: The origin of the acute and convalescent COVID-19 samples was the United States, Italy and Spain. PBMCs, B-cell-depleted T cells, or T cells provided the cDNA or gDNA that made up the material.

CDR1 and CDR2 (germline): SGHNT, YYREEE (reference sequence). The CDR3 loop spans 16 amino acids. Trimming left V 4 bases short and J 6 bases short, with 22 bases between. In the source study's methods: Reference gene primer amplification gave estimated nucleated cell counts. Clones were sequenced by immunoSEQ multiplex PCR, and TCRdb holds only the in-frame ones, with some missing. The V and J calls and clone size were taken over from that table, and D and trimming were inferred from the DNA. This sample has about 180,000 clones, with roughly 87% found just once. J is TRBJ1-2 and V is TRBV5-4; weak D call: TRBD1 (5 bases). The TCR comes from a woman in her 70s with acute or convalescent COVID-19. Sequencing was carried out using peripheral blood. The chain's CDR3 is CASSPGLTGRGDGYTF. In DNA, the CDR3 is TGTGCCAGCAGCCCGGGGTTGACCGGGAGGGGAGATGGCTACACCTTC. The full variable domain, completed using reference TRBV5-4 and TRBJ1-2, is ETGVTQSPTHLIKTRGQQVTLRCSSQSGHNTVSWYQQALGQGPQFIFQYYREEENGRGNFPPRFSGLQFPNYSSELNVNALELDDSALYLCASSPGLTGRGDGYTFGSGTRLTVV.